This TCR beta chain emerged from a study of neoadjuvant anti-PD-1 for oral cavity cancer. Looking at the study overall: Non-progressing patients received a fourth nivolumab dose near day 43, then surgery on days 50-56. The study, taken as a whole, reports: Each response group had just a few patients in TCR analyses.

Time point specified: after neoadjuvant nivolumab, at surgical resection. Patients had HPV-negative, locally advanced oral cavity squamous cell carcinoma. V was trimmed by 0 bases and J by 7 bases, leaving 10 bases between them. Germline V gives CDR1 MNHEY, CDR2 SVGAGI. This CDR3 is built from 14 residues. Some clones are missing from TCRdb's copy, which holds only in-frame ones; the method was immunoSEQ multiplex PCR. Here the sample spans roughly 36,000 clones, 30% to 40% being singletons. This clone was observed a single time. Its antigen remains unknown. Sequences were derived from tumor tissue, sampled after nivolumab (anti-PD-1) treatment. The TCR comes from a person aged 40 to 85 with oral cavity squamous cell carcinoma. J is TRBJ2-1 and V is TRBV6-5; D not resolved. In DNA form, the CDR3 reads TGTGCCAGCAGTTACTCGCGAGCAGCAAATGAGCAGTTCTTC. Encoded protein: CASSYSRAANEQFF.